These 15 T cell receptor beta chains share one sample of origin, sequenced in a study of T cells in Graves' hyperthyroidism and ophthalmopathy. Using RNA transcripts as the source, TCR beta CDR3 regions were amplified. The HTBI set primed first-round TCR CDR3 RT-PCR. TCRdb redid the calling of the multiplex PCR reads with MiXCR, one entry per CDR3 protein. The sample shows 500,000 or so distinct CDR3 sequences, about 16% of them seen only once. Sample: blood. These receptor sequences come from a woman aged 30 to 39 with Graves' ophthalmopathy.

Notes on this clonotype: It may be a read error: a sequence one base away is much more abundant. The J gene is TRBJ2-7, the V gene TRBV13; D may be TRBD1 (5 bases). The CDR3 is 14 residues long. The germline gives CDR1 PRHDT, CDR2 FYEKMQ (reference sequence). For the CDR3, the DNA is TGTGCCAGCAGCTTGGGGCGAGGATTCTACGAGCGGTACTTC. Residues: CASSLGRGFYERYF.

The DNA for the CDR3 is TGTGCCAGCACCCGGGACTACCTCACAGATACGCAGTATTTT. This codes for CASTRDYLTDTQYF. J is TRBJ2-3 and V is TRBV6-2 or TRBV6-3; 7 bases are a match to TRBD2. This CDR3 spans 14 amino acids. Trimming removed 7 bases from V and 2 bases from J; junction bases left unmatched: 6. Looked up from germline, CDR1 is MNHEY and CDR2 is SVGEGT.

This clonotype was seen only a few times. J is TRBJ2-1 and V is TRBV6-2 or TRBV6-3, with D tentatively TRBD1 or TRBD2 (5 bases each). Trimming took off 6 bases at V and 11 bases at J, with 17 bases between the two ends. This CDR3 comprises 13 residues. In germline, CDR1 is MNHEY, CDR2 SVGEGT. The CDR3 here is CASRDSGDQKQFF. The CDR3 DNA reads TGTGCCAGCAGAGACTCCGGGGACCAAAAGCAGTTCTTC.

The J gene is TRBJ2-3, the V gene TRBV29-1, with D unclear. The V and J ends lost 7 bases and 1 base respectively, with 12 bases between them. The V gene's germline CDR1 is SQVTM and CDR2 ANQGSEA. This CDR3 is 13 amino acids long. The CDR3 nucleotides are TGCAGCGCCGTACGGCCCCGCACAGATACGCAGTATTTT. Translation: CSAVRPRTDTQYF.

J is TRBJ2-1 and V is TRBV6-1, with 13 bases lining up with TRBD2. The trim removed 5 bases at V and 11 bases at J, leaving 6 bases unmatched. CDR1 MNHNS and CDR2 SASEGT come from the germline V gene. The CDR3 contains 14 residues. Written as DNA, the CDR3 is TGTGCCAGCAGTCCTCGGACTAGCGGGAGCCAGCAGTTCTTC. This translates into CASSPRTSGSQQFF.

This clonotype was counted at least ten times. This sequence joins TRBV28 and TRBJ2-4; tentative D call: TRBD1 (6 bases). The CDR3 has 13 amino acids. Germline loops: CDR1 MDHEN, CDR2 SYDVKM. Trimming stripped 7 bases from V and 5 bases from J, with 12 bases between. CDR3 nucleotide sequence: TGTGCCAGCACACAGGGTGGAGAAAACATTCAGTACTTC. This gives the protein CASTQGGENIQYF.

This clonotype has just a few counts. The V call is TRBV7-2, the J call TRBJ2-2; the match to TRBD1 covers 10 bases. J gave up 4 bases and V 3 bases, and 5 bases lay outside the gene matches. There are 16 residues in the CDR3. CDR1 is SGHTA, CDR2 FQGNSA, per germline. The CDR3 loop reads CASSLIGDRGTGELFF. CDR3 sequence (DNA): TGTGCCAGCAGCTTGATAGGGGACAGGGGCACCGGGGAGCTGTTTTTT.

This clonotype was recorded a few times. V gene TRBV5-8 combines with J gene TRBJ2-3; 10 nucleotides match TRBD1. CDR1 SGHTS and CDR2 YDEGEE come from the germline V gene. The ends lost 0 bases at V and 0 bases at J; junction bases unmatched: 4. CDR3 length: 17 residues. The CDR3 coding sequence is TGTGCCAGCAGCTTGGATAGGACAGGGGGAAGCACAGATACGCAGTATTTT. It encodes CASSLDRTGGSTDTQYF.

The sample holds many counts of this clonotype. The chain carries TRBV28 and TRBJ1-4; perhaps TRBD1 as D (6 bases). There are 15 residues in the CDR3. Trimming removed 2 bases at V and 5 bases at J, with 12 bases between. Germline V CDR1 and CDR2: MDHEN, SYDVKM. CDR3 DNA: TGTGCCAGCAGTTTAACCGGGACAAGGAATGAAAAACTGTTTTTT. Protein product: CASSLTGTRNEKLFF.

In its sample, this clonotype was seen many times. In DNA, the CDR3 is TGTGCCAGCTCCGTCACCACAGATACGCAGTATTTT. It yields the protein CASSVTTDTQYF. The V and J genes are TRBV7-2 and TRBJ2-3; D uncertain. The V end lost 8 bases, the J end lost 2 bases, and 8 bases lay between the germline ends. This CDR3 spans 12 amino acids. Germline V gene data show CDR1 as SGHTA and CDR2 as FQGNSA.

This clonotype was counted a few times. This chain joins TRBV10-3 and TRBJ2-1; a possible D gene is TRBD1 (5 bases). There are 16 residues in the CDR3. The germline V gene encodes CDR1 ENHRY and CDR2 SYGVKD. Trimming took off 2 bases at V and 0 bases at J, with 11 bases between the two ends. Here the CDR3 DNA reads TGTGCCATCAGTGAGGGACACCTGAGCTCCTACAATGAGCAGTTCTTC. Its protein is CAISEGHLSSYNEQFF.

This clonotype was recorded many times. The CDR3 DNA is TGTGCCAGTAAGCAGGGGGCGGGCACTGAAGCTTTCTTT. Amino acid sequence: CASKQGAGTEAFF. The V call is TRBV7-9, the J call TRBJ1-1, with 8 bases matching TRBD1. The CDR3 covers 13 residues. The ends lost 9 bases at V and 4 bases at J; junction bases unmatched: 7. CDR1 and CDR2 from the germline V gene are SEHNR and FQNEAQ (reference sequence).

The CDR3 reads CASSIDRMNTEAFF. CDR3 sequence (DNA): TGTGCCAGCAGTATAGACAGGATGAACACTGAAGCTTTCTTT. The J gene is TRBJ1-1, the V gene TRBV27; tentative D call: TRBD1 (6 bases). The CDR3 is made up of 14 amino acids. V lost 5 bases, J lost 0 bases, and 10 bases lay in between. CDR1 MNHEY and CDR2 SMNVEV come from the germline V gene (reference sequence).

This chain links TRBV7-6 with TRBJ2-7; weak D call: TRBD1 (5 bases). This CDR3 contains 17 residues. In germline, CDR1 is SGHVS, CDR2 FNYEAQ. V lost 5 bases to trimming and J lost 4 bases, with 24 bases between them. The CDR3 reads CASSLSGAEDHAYEQYF. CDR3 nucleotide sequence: TGTGCCAGCAGCCTCTCTGGGGCTGAGGATCATGCGTACGAGCAGTACTTC.

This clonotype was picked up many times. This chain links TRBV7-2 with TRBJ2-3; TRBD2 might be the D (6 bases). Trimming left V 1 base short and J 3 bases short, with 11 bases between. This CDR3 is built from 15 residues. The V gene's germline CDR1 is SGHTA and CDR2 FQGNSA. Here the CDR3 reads CASSLVLASTDTQYF. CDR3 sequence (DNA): TGTGCCAGCAGCTTAGTGCTAGCGAGTACAGATACGCAGTATTTT.